This T cell receptor (beta chain) was recorded in a study of beta chain features in type 1 diabetes. This clone appeared a few times. Antigen unknown. Germline assignment: CDR1 SGHTA and CDR2 FQGNSA. CDR3 length: 19 residues. V was clipped by 2 bases and J by 2 bases; unmatched bases: 14. Of the isolated RNA, all was reverse transcribed, and so the sequenced material was expressed TCRB transcripts. Average reads for naive, central memory and regulatory T cell samples were about 3.57 million. TCRdb's copy holds only in-frame clones and misses some; the assay was immunoSEQ multiplex PCR. The data contain under 450,000 clones, approximately 14% of them seen just once; the ten biggest clones take up roughly 0.033%. Study observations and caveats: Using cDNA template may skew counts toward highly expressing activated cells. Resolution of whether HLA type affects TCRB rearrangement was not achieved here. When Type 1 diabetes patients were examined, their TCRB CDR3s proved moderately but significantly shorter in all four CD4+ subsets.

The clonotype comes from a man between 25 and 39 years old in good health. The V and J genes are TRBV7-2 and TRBJ2-7; 11 nucleotides agree with TRBD2. The sequenced material came from naive CD4+ T cells from blood. The CDR3 bases are TGTGCCAGCAGCTTAATAGGGCTAGCGGGGGGCCCTACGACCTACGAGCAGTACTTC. Protein product: CASSLIGLAGGPTTYEQYF.